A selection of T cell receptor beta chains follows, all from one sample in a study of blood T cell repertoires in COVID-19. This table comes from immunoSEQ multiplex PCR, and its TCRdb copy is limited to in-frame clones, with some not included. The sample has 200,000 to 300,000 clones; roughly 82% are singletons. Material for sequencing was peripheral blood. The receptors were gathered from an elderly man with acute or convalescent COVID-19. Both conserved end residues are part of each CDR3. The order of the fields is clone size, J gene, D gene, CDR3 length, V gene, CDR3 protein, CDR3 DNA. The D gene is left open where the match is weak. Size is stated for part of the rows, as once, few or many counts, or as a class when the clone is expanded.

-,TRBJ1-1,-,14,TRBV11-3,CASSPGGVNTEAFF,TGTGCCAGCAGCCCGGGGGGGGTGAACACTGAAGCTTTCTTT
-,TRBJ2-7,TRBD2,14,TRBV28,CASGKTSGSYEQYF,TGTGCCAGCGGGAAGACTAGCGGGAGCTACGAGCAGTACTTC
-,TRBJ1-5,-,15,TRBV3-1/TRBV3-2,CASSQDQGVGQPQHF,TGTGCCAGCAGCCAAGATCAAGGGGTTGGACAGCCCCAGCATTTT
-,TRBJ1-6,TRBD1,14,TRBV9,CASSFGQGSSPLHF,TGTGCCAGCAGCTTCGGACAGGGTAGTTCACCCCTCCACTTT
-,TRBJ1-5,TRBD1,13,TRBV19,CASSAQGGQPQHF,TGTGCCAGTAGTGCCCAGGGGGGTCAGCCCCAGCATTTT
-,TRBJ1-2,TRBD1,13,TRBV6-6,CASAAGGDYGYTF,TGTGCCTCAGCGGCAGGGGGCGACTATGGCTACACCTTC
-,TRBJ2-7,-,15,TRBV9,CASSAEATRGGEQYF,TGTGCCAGCAGCGCAGAGGCTACCCGAGGTGGTGAGCAGTACTTC
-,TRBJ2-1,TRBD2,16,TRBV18,CASSPAGTSGGSEQFF,TGTGCCAGCTCACCGGCAGGGACTAGCGGGGGGTCAGAGCAGTTCTTC
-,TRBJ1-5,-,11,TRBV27,CASSPYQPQHF,TGTGCCAGCAGCCCCTATCAGCCCCAGCATTTT
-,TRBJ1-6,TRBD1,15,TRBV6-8,CASIPRDRYNSPLHF,TGTGCCAGCATACCACGGGACAGGTACAATTCACCCCTCCACTTT
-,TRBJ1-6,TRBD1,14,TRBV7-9,CASSPGQGGSPLHF,TGTGCCAGCAGCCCGGGGCAGGGGGGCTCACCCCTCCACTTT
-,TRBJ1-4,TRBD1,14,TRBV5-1,CASSSRQGDEKLFF,TGCGCCAGCAGCTCCCGACAGGGGGATGAAAAACTGTTTTTT
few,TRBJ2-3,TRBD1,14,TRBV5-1,CASSPGQGTDTQYF,TGCGCCAGCAGCCCGGGACAGGGGACAGATACGCAGTATTTT
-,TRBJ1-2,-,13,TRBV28,CASGPGSGRGYTF,TGTGCCAGCGGGCCCGGTTCAGGGCGTGGCTACACCTTC
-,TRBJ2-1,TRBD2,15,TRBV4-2,CASSPGVAGDNEQFF,TGTGCCAGCAGCCCTGGGGTAGCGGGAGATAATGAGCAGTTCTTC
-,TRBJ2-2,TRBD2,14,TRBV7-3,CASMPGGNTGELFF,TGTGCCAGCATGCCGGGGGGGAACACCGGGGAGCTGTTTTTT
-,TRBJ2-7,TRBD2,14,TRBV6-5,CASTVSGGLYEQYF,TGTGCCAGCACTGTTAGCGGGGGACTCTACGAGCAGTACTTC
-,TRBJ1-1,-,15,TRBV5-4,CASSRGGSVNTEAFF,TGTGCCAGCAGCCGGGGGGGGTCCGTGAACACTGAAGCTTTCTTT
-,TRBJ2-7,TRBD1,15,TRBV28,CASSSPGTGRYEQYF,TGTGCCAGCAGCAGCCCCGGGACAGGGAGGTACGAGCAGTACTTC
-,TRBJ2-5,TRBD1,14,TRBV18,CASSQGTGQETQYF,TGTGCCAGCTCACAGGGGACAGGGCAAGAGACCCAGTACTTC
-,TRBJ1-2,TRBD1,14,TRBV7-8,CASSPGQGNYGYTF,TGTGCCAGCAGCCCGGGACAGGGGAACTATGGCTACACCTTC
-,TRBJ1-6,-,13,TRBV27,CASSFRNNSPLHF,TGTGCCAGCAGTTTCAGGAATAATTCACCCCTCCACTTT
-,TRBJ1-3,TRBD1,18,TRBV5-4,CASSLGAGGKFSGNTIYF,TGTGCCAGCAGCTTGGGGGCAGGGGGCAAATTCTCTGGAAACACCATATATTTT
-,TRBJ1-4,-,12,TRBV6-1,CASSEAGEKLFF,TGTGCCAGCAGTGAAGCCGGAGAGAAACTGTTTTTT
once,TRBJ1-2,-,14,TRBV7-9,CASSVRSGGYGYTF,TGTGCCAGCAGCGTAAGATCCGGCGGCTATGGCTACACCTTC
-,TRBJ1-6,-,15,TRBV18,CASSPQEGFNSPLHF,TGTGCCAGCTCACCACAAGAGGGTTTCAATTCACCCCTCCACTTT
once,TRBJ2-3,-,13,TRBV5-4,CASNRPDSDTQYF,TGTGCCAGCAATAGACCGGATAGCGATACGCAGTATTTT
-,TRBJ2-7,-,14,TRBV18,CASSPRGIPYEQYF,TGTGCCAGCTCACCACGCGGCATCCCCTACGAGCAGTACTTC
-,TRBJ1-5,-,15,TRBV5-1,CASSLTPGGNQPQHF,TGCGCCAGCAGCTTGACTCCAGGGGGCAATCAGCCCCAGCATTTT
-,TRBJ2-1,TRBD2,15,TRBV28,CASSLFGPAGDEQFF,TGTGCCAGCAGTTTATTCGGACCCGCGGGAGATGAGCAGTTCTTC
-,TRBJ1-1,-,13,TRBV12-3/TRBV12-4,CASSLTGNTEAFF,TGTGCCAGCAGTTTAACAGGGAACACTGAAGCTTTCTTT
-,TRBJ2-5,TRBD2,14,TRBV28,CASIGAGVGETQYF,TGTGCCAGCATTGGGGCGGGAGTCGGAGAGACCCAGTACTTC
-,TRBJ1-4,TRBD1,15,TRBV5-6,CASSFTGAVNEKLFF,TGTGCCAGCAGCTTTACAGGGGCTGTTAATGAAAAACTGTTTTTT
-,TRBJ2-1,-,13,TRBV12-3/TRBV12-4,CASSYLTVNEQFF,TGTGCCAGCAGTTATTTGACAGTCAATGAGCAGTTCTTC
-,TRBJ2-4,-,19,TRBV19,CASSIDPLGGQDYKNIQYF,TGTGCCAGTAGTATAGACCCTTTAGGCGGACAAGATTACAAAAACATTCAGTACTTC
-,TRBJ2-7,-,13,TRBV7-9,CASSSDIPYEQYF,TGTGCCAGCAGCTCTGACATTCCGTACGAGCAGTACTTC
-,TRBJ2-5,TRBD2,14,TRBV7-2,CASSAGLAGETQYF,TGTGCCAGCAGCGCGGGACTAGCGGGGGAGACCCAGTACTTC
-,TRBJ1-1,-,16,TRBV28,CASSPGGAGLNTEAFF,TGTGCCAGCAGCCCTGGGGGGGCGGGGCTGAACACTGAAGCTTTCTTT
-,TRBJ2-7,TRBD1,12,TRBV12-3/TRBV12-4,CASRQGVYEQYF,TGTGCCAGCAGACAGGGGGTCTACGAGCAGTACTTC
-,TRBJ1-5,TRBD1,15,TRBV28,CASRVGTGGSQPQHF,TGTGCCAGCAGGGTGGGGACAGGGGGCAGTCAGCCCCAGCATTTT
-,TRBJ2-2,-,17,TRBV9,CASSVERQGMKAGELFF,TGTGCCAGCAGCGTAGAAAGGCAGGGGATGAAAGCCGGGGAGCTGTTTTTT
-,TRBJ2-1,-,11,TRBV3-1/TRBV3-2,CASSFLTSAVF,TGTGCCAGCAGCTTCCTAACTTCCGCGGTCTTC
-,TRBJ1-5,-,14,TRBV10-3,CAISETALDQPQHF,TGTGCCATCAGTGAGACAGCTTTGGATCAGCCCCAGCATTTT
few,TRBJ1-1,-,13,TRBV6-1,CASSEHLNTEAFF,TGTGCCAGCAGTGAACATTTGAACACTGAAGCTTTCTTT
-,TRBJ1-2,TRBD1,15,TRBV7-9,CASSPTGAANYGYTF,TGTGCCAGCAGCCCGACAGGGGCGGCTAACTATGGCTACACCTTC
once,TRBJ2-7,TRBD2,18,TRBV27,CASSSTTGTSGITYEQYF,TGTGCCAGCAGTTCCACCACCGGGACTAGCGGAATTACCTACGAGCAGTACTTC
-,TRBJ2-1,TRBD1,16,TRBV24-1,CATSDQGQGTYNEQFF,TGTGCCACCAGTGATCAGGGACAGGGTACCTACAATGAGCAGTTCTTC
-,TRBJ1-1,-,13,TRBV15,CATSRDGGSEAFF,TGTGCCACCAGCAGAGATGGAGGGTCTGAAGCTTTCTTT
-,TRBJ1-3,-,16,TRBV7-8,CASNIGRGGIGNTIYF,TGTGCCAGCAACATAGGAAGAGGGGGAATTGGAAACACCATATATTTT
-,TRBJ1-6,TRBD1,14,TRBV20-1,CSASGQGANSPLHF,TGCAGTGCTAGTGGACAGGGGGCTAATTCACCCCTCCACTTT
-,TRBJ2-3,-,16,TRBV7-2,CASSSTSGFGTDTQYF,TGTGCCAGCAGCTCAACTTCGGGGTTCGGCACAGATACGCAGTATTTT
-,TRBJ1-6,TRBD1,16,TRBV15,CATSKRRTGNNSPLHF,TGTGCCACCAGCAAACGGAGGACAGGGAATAATTCACCCCTCCACTTT
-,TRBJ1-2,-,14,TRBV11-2,CASSLGRDPYGYTF,TGTGCCAGCAGCTTAGGCCGGGATCCCTATGGCTACACCTTC
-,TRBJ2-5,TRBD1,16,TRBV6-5,CASSSHNLDRQETQYF,TGTGCCAGCAGTTCACATAATTTGGACAGGCAGGAGACCCAGTACTTC